Listed here are 4 T cell receptor beta chains from one sample, sequenced in a study of blood T cells in healthy people across ages. PCR was performed a second time for about 7 to 12 cycles using a sample-barcoded 5' primer and a J-beta primer mix. MiXCR, applied by TCRdb to the 5' RACE reads, yields one record per CDR3 protein. The sample has under 850,000 distinct CDR3 sequences, around 36% seen once; the top ten hold approximately 13%. Sequencing was done on a sample of blood. The receptors were sampled from a man between 18 and 29 years old in good health.

This chain joins TRBV12-3 or TRBV12-4 and TRBJ2-6, with 10 bases matching TRBD2. The trim removed 6 bases at V and 3 bases at J, leaving 8 bases unmatched. CDR3 length: 17 residues. In DNA form, the CDR3 reads TGTGCCAGCAGGCTGACTAGCGGGCGAATTGGGGCCAACGTCCTGACTTTC. Its translation is CASRLTSGRIGANVLTF.

This clonotype has just one count. The CDR3, as DNA: TGCAGTGCGCCGCCTTTTGGCGGGGGGGCCACCGGGGAGCTGTTTTTT. This encodes CSAPPFGGGATGELFF. The chain recombines TRBV20-1 with TRBJ2-2, with 9 bases fitting TRBD2. This CDR3 spans 16 amino acids. Germline CDR1 is DFQATT and CDR2 is SNEGSKA (reference sequence). After removal of 6 bases from V and 4 bases from J, the junction contained 12 bases not matched to a gene.

Ten or more counts support this clonotype. Written as DNA, the CDR3 is TGCAGCGTTGGGGACAGGGCTCCCTACGAGCAGTACTTC. This codes for CSVGDRAPYEQYF. This chain joins TRBV29-1 and TRBJ2-7; 9 bases fit TRBD1. The germline gives CDR1 SQVTM, CDR2 ANQGSEA. V shed 4 bases, J shed 2 bases, and the junction held 3 bases outside the gene matches. This CDR3 contains 13 residues.

This clonotype was detected ten times or more. The V call is TRBV7-2, the J call TRBJ2-1, with unresolved D. CDR3 length: 15 amino acids. The V and J ends lost 6 bases and 4 bases respectively, with 16 bases between them. The germline CDR1 and CDR2 sequences are SGHTA and FQGNSA. Here the CDR3 DNA reads TGTGCCAGCAGGCGTACAGCAGACTCATACAATGAGCAGTTCTTC. It translates to CASRRTADSYNEQFF.